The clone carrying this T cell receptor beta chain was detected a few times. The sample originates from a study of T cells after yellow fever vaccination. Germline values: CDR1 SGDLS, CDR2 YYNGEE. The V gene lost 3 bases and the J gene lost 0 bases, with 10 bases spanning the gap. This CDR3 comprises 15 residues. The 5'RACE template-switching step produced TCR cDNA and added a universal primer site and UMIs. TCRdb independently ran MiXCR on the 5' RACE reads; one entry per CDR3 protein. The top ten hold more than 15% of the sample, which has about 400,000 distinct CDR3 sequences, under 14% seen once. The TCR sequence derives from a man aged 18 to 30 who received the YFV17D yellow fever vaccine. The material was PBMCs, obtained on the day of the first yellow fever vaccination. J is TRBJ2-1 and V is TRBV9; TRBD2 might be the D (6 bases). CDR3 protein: CASSGRGSSYNEQFF. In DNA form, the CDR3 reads TGTGCCAGCAGCGGGAGGGGTTCCTCCTACAATGAGCAGTTCTTC.